This T cell receptor beta chain came from a study of shared clonotypes between healthy human individuals. Study-wide points: Donor clonotype sharing was expected to depend on sequencing depth.

Germline loops: CDR1 MGHRA, CDR2 YSYEKL. V was clipped by 4 bases and J by 1 base, with 11 bases between them. This CDR3 has 15 amino acids. TCRdb's copy holds only in-frame clones and misses some; the assay was immunoSEQ multiplex PCR. The sample lists roughly 700,000 clones, roughly 88% occurring once. Free of recent acute infections or vaccinations, the donors were healthy HIV-negative adults. About this clone itself: Antigen unknown.

This TCR derives from a man younger than 35 in good health. Some clones in this sample may be carry-over from other donors' samples. This chain links TRBV4-1 with TRBJ1-5; D gene ambiguous. The specimen was memory CD8+ T cells from PBMCs. Subset indicated: CD45RO+ cells pooled with CCR7-negative TemRA cells. CDR3 residues: CASSRWGPSNQPQHF. The CDR3 DNA is TGCGCCAGCAGCCGCTGGGGTCCGAGCAATCAGCCCCAGCATTTT.